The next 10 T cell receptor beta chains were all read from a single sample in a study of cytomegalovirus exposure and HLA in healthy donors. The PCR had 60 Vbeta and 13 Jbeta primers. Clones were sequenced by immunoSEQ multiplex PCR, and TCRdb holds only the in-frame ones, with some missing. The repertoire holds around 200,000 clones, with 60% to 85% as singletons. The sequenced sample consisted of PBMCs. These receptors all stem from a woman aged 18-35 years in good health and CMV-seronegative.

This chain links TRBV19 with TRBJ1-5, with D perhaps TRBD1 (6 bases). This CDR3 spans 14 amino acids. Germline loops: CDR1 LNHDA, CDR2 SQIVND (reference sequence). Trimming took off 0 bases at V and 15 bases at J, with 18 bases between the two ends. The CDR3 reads CASSIERTAQSWHF. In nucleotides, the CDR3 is TGTGCCAGTAGTATAGAACGGACAGCGCAGAGTTGGCATTTT.

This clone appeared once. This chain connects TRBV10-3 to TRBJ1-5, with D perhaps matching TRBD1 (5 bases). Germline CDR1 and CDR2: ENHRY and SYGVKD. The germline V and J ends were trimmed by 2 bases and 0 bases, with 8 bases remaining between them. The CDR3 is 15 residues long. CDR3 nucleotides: TGTGCCATCAGTGAGAACCAGGGTAGCAATCAGCCCCAGCATTTT. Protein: CAISENQGSNQPQHF.

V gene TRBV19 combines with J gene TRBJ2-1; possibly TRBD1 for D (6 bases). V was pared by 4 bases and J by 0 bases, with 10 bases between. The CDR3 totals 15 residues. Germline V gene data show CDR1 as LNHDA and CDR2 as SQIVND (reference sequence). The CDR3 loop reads CASSTGTSSYNEQFF. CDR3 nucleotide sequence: TGTGCCAGTAGTACCGGGACAAGCTCCTACAATGAGCAGTTCTTC.

The CDR3 here is CASSFGTGRDEQYF. The CDR3, as DNA: TGTGCCAGCAGCTTCGGGACAGGGCGGGACGAGCAGTACTTC. The chain joins TRBV5-6 to TRBJ2-7, with 9 nucleotides matching TRBD1. The CDR3 runs to 14 residues. V gave up 2 bases and J gave up 5 bases; unmatched junction bases: 5. Germline CDR1 is SGHDT and CDR2 is YYEEEE. The variable domain in full, with the rest retrieved from reference TRBV5-6 and TRBJ2-7, is DAGVTQSPTHLIKTRGQQVTLRCSPKSGHDTVSWYQQALGQGPQFIFQYYEEEERQRGNFPDRFSGHQFPNYSSELNVNALLLGDSALYLCASSFGTGRDEQYFGPGTRLTVT.

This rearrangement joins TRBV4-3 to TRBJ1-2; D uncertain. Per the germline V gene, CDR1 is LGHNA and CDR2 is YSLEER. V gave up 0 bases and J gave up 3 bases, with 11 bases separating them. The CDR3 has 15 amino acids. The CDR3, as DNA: TGCGCCAGCAGCCAAGATGCGGGGAGAGACTATGGCTACACCTTC. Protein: CASSQDAGRDYGYTF.

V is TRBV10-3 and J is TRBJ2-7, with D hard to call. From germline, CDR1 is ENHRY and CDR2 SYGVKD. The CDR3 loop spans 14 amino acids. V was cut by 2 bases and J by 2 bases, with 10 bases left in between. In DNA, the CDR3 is TGTGCCATCAGTGAGAATCAGGATCCCTACGAGCAGTACTTC. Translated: CAISENQDPYEQYF.

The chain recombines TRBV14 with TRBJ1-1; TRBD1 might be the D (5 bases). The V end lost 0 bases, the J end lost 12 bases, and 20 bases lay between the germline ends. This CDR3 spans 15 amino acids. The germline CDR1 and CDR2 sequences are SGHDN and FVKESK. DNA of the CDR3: TGTGCCAGCAGCCAAGACTCCCAGGGTGCACGCCCCACTTTCTTT. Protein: CASSQDSQGARPTFF.

The CDR3 spells CASSQRTATNEKLFF. CDR3 in DNA: TGTGCCAGCAGCCAAAGGACAGCAACTAATGAAAAACTGTTTTTT. This sequence joins TRBV27 and TRBJ1-4, with D possibly TRBD1 on 6 matching bases. V lost 6 bases to trimming and J lost 0 bases, with 11 bases between them. Looked up from germline, CDR1 is MNHEY and CDR2 is SMNVEV (reference sequence). This CDR3 region has 15 residues. The variable domain in full, completed from reference TRBV27 and TRBJ1-4, reads EAQVTQNPRYLITVTGKKLTVTCSQNMNHEYMSWYRQDPGLGLRQIYYSMNVEVTDKGDVPEGYKVSRKEKRNFPLILESPSPNQTSLYFCASSQRTATNEKLFFGSGTQLSVL.

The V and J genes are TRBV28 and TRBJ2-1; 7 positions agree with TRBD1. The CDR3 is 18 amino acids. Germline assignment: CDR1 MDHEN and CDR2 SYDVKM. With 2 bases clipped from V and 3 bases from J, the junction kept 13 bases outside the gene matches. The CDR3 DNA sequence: TGTGCCAGCAGTTTAATCGAGGGTTTCAGGGGGTACTACAATGAGCAGTTCTTC. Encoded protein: CASSLIEGFRGYYNEQFF.

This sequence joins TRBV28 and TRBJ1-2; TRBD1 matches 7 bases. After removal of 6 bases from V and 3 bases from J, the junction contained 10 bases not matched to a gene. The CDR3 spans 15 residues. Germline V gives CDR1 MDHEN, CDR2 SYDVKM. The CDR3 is CASSTPAQGDYGYTF. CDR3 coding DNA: TGTGCCAGCAGCACGCCGGCTCAGGGGGACTATGGCTACACCTTC.